The clone carrying this T cell receptor beta chain was recorded at least ten times. The antigen remains unidentified. This sample was included in a study of T cells in Graves' hyperthyroidism and ophthalmopathy. Study-level results: Model output signaled ophthalmopathy a median 6.5 months ahead of onset. Most clonotypes expanded in the thyroid (above 0.001) were also present in blood.

Amplification yielded TCR beta CDR3 regions, with RNA transcripts as the source. The study used the HTBI primer set for a first-round RT-PCR of the TCR CDR3. One entry per CDR3 protein results from TCRdb running MiXCR on the multiplex PCR reads. The data show about 300,000 distinct CDR3 sequences, roughly 19% seen once. V was pared by 5 bases and J by 8 bases, with 9 bases of the junction left unmatched. The CDR3 is 15 amino acids. The source material was blood. The sequence came from a man in his fifties with Graves' ophthalmopathy. The chain combines TRBV12-3 or TRBV12-4 with TRBJ1-2, with 12 positions matching TRBD1. This CDR3 reads CASSPSGTGGQGYTF. CDR3 nucleotides: TGTGCCAGCAGTCCGTCCGGGACAGGGGGCCAAGGCTACACCTTC.